This TCR beta chain comes out of a study of glioma-infiltrating T cells. General study points: Only very few CDR3 sequences appeared in both tissue and blood.

Using RNA template, CDR3s of TCR alpha and beta were amplified with iRepertoire arm-PCR. One-step reverse transcription and amplification started from about 100-400 ng of tissue mRNA or PBMC total RNA. TCRdb itself ran the multiplex PCR reads through MiXCR, one entry per CDR3 protein. This table holds some 16,000 distinct CDR3 sequences, roughly 60% found once. CDR1 is LNHDA and CDR2 is SQIVND in the germline V gene (reference sequence). Trimming took 7 bases from V and 4 from J, leaving 13 bases between them. This CDR3 contains 13 residues. This clonotype was counted between two and nine times. Its antigen is not identified. Since the CDR3 does not end with the conserved phenylalanine or tryptophan, this likely comes from a read error.

Input material: glioma tissue, nonneoplastic brain tissue, or PBMCs (not recorded which). The chain joins TRBV19 to TRBJ1-1; D ambiguous. The TCR sequence derives from a human donor with low-grade glioma or glioblastoma, undergoing nonglioma brain surgery, or in good health (not recorded which). The chain's CDR3 is CASTDLRATEAFL. CDR3 nucleotide sequence: TGTGCCAGTACCGACCTTAGGGCCACTGAAGCTTTCCTT.